This T cell receptor (beta chain) was captured by sequencing in a study of T cells in Graves' hyperthyroidism and ophthalmopathy. Study at large: Initial diagnosis, before any treatment, was when peripheral blood was collected.

Uncontrolled infection, other autoimmune disease, pregnancy or lactation excluded patients. Clinical symptoms, serum thyroxine and TRAb, thyroid ultrasound and orbital computed tomography together formed the diagnostic basis. V was cut by 6 bases and J by 4 bases, with 32 bases left in between. Germline loops: CDR1 SGHAT, CDR2 FQNNGV. The CDR3 has 20 amino acids. RNA transcripts gave rise to amplified TCR beta CDR3 regions. TCR CDR3 regions were first amplified by RT-PCR with HTBI primers. TCRdb reprocessed the multiplex PCR reads via MiXCR and lists one record per CDR3 protein. In the table there are under 450,000 distinct CDR3 sequences, roughly a sixth of which are singletons.

J is TRBJ2-3 and V is TRBV11-2; possibly TRBD2 for D (7 bases). This TCR came from a woman in her thirties with Graves' hyperthyroidism that later progressed to Graves' ophthalmopathy. The sample consisted of blood. The CDR3 DNA is TGTGCCAGCAGACCTGGCCGGGGGGCTCGGCACCGGGGTCGTCCAGATACGCAGTATTTT. Its translation is CASRPGRGARHRGRPDTQYF.